A selection of T cell receptor beta chains follows, all from one sample in a study of blood T cell repertoires in COVID-19. TCRdb keeps only in-frame clones here, not all; method: immunoSEQ multiplex PCR. The repertoire has about 46,000 clones, 87% of them found once; the top ten carry around 15%. The sequenced sample was peripheral blood. These TCRs come from a human donor in a cohort sampled during active COVID-19. Both conserved end residues are part of each CDR3. A D gene is named only where the DNA matches it firmly. Some rows mark clone size as missing; the rest say once, few, many or name a class of expanded clone.

abundance,v_gene,j_gene,d_gene,CDR3nt,CDR3aa
-,TRBV25-1,TRBJ2-7,-,TGTGCCAGTTCCCCGGACAACTCCTACGAGCAGTACTTC,CASSPDNSYEQYF
-,TRBV28,TRBJ1-2,TRBD1,TGTGCCAGCAGTTTATCCGGACAGGGAAGTAGTTATGGCTACACCTTC,CASSLSGQGSSYGYTF
-,TRBV5-6,TRBJ2-7,-,TGTGCCAGCAGCTTTTGGGGGCTGTATTCCTACGAGCAGTACTTC,CASSFWGLYSYEQYF
-,TRBV6-5,TRBJ1-2,TRBD1,TGTGCCAGCTTAAAACCGGGACAGGGGGATGGCTACACCTTC,CASLKPGQGDGYTF
-,TRBV3-1/TRBV3-2,TRBJ2-2,-,TGTGCCAGCAGCCAAGCCGGGACAACGAACACCGGGGAGCTGTTTTTT,CASSQAGTTNTGELFF
-,TRBV20-1,TRBJ1-1,-,TGCAGTGCTAGAGATGAGACTGAAGCTTTCTTT,CSARDETEAFF
-,TRBV6-5,TRBJ1-1,-,TGTGCCAGCAGTTGGGCGAACACTGAAGCTTTCTTT,CASSWANTEAFF
-,TRBV23-1,TRBJ1-2,TRBD1,TGCGCCAGCAGTCAACCCGGGACAGGGCGATTTCTCCATGGCTACACCTTC,CASSQPGTGRFLHGYTF
-,TRBV19,TRBJ2-7,-,TGTGCCAGTAGCGGTGACTACGAGCAGTACTTC,CASSGDYEQYF
-,TRBV6-1,TRBJ1-4,TRBD1,TGTGCCAGCAGTGAAAGGGACAGGGTGAATGAAAAACTGTTTTTT,CASSERDRVNEKLFF
once,TRBV6-1,TRBJ2-3,TRBD2,TGTGCCAGCAGTGGACTCCGGGGACTAGCGGGAGGACCGGGGGATACGCAGTATTTT,CASSGLRGLAGGPGDTQYF
-,TRBV18,TRBJ1-3,TRBD1,TGTGCCAGCTCTCGGACAGGGGGACCGGGAGACACCATATATTTT,CASSRTGGPGDTIYF
-,TRBV9,TRBJ2-7,TRBD1,TGTGCCAGCAGCGCGACAGGGTCCACCTACGAGCAGTACTTC,CASSATGSTYEQYF
once,TRBV4-3,TRBJ2-7,-,TGCGCCAGCAGCCAAGGGAAAGCGGCCGCCTACGAGCAGTACTTC,CASSQGKAAAYEQYF
once,TRBV2,TRBJ2-7,TRBD2,TGTGCCAGCACCGGGACTAGTCCCTACGAGCAGTACTTC,CASTGTSPYEQYF
few,TRBV15,TRBJ1-5,-,TGTGCCACCAGCAGAGATGGAGAGAGAAATCAGCCCCAGCATTTT,CATSRDGERNQPQHF
-,TRBV7-2,TRBJ1-2,-,TGTGCCAGCAGCTTATCGGGGTATGGCTACACCTTC,CASSLSGYGYTF